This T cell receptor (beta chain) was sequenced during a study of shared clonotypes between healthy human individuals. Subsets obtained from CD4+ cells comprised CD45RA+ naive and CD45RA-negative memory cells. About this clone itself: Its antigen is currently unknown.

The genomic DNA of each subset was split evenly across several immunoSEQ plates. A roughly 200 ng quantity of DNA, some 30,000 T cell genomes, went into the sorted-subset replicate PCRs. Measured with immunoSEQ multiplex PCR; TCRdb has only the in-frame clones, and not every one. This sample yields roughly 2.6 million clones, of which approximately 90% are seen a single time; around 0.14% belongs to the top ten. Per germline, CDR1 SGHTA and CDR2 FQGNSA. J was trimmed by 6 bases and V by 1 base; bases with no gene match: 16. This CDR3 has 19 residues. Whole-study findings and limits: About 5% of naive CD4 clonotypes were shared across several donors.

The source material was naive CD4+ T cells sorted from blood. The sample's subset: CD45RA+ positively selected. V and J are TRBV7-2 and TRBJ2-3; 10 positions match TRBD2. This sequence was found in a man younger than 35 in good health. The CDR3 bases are TGTGCCAGCAGCTTAGAGGGTAGCGGGAGGTCGTTTGGGGTGGATACGCAGTATTTT. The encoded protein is CASSLEGSGRSFGVDTQYF.